The 26 T cell receptor beta chains below come from one sample, sequenced in a study of blood T cells in healthy people across ages. Next came a second PCR, run for roughly 6 to 11 cycles, which used a sample-barcoded 5' primer along with a J-beta primer mix. TCRdb independently ran MiXCR on the 5' RACE reads; one entry per CDR3 protein. The repertoire holds more than 500,000 distinct CDR3 sequences, with 25% to 30% as singletons. Source material: blood. The receptors stem from a woman in her 70s in good health.

This clonotype is a singleton in its sample. This sequence joins TRBV7-9 and TRBJ2-7, with 10 bases aligning to TRBD1. Germline CDR1 and CDR2: SEHNR and FQNEAQ (reference sequence). The junction had 6 bases not matched to a gene; V was cut back by 3 bases and J by 1 base. This CDR3 contains 16 residues. The CDR3 DNA reads as TGTGCCAGCAGCTTGGACAGGGGGGTTTCTTCCTACGAGCAGTACTTC. Protein product: CASSLDRGVSSYEQYF. Variable domain in full (rest from reference TRBV7-9 and TRBJ2-7): DTGVSQNPRHKITKRGQNVTFRCDPISEHNRLYWYRQTLGQGPEFLTYFQNEAQLEKSRLLSDRFSAERPKGSFSTLEIQRTEQGDSAMYLCASSLDRGVSSYEQYFGPGTRLTVT.

This clonotype has only a few counts. The chain is built from TRBV20-1 and TRBJ1-4; D possibly corresponds to TRBD1 (6 bases). Trimming cost V 1 base and J 11 bases, with 17 bases left between them. This CDR3 region has 14 residues. CDR1 is DFQATT, CDR2 SNEGSKA, per germline (reference sequence). For the CDR3, the DNA is TGCAGTGCTAGAGTTTGGGATGGGGGGCAGAAACTGTTTTTT. Residues: CSARVWDGGQKLFF.

V and J are TRBV30 and TRBJ2-5; TRBD1 is a possible D gene (5 bases). The J call is doubtful: the DNA matches TRBJ2-1 better. CDR1 is GTSNPN and CDR2 is SVGIG in the germline V gene (reference sequence). The CDR3 consists of 13 residues. The CDR3 region is CAWSVRTYNEQFF. CDR3 DNA sequence: TGTGCCTGGAGTGTAAGGACATACAATGAGCAGTTCTTC.

The rearrangement uses TRBV20-1 and TRBJ2-1; the D gene is possibly TRBD1 (5 bases). Trimming left V 6 bases short and J 0 bases short, with 12 bases between. Germline V gene lookup returns CDR1 DFQATT and CDR2 SNEGSKA (reference sequence). This CDR3 contains 14 residues. The CDR3, as DNA: TGCAGTGCCTCACAGGAGAGCTCCTACAATGAGCAGTTCTTC. Translation gives CSASQESSYNEQFF.

The DNA of the CDR3 is TGTGCCAGCAGCCAAGGGCAGGGATCTGAAGCTTTCTTT. The encoded protein is CASSQGQGSEAFF. V gene TRBV3-1 combines with J gene TRBJ1-1, with a tentative D call TRBD1 (5 bases). This CDR3 contains 13 residues. Germline V gives CDR1 LGHDT, CDR2 YNNKEL (reference sequence). V lost 1 base, J lost 6 bases, and 9 bases lay in between.

The chain joins TRBV18 to TRBJ1-1; possibly TRBD1 for D (5 bases). Between the trimmed V and J ends, which lost 4 bases and 8 bases, there was a span of 17 bases. This CDR3 is 14 amino acids long. Germline values: CDR1 KGHSH, CDR2 LQKENI. CDR3 nucleotide sequence: TGTGCCAGCTCACTAGAGACAGACGGTAAAGAAGCTTTCTTT. The encoded protein is CASSLETDGKEAFF.

The J gene is TRBJ1-2, the V gene TRBV5-1; tentatively, D is TRBD1 (5 bases). V shed 5 bases and J shed 8 bases, with 22 bases lying between them. CDR1 is SGHRS, CDR2 YFSETQ, per germline. The CDR3 runs 15 residues. CDR3 DNA: TGCGCCAGCAGGTCAAATAGCGGGACCACTGGGGGCTACACCTTC. This translates into CASRSNSGTTGGYTF.

The CDR3 DNA reads TGTGCCAGCAGCAAAGAGGGTATCAGGGACCTACAATCCTACAATGAGCAGTTCTTC. This gives the protein CASSKEGIRDLQSYNEQFF. The chain is built from TRBV21-1 and TRBJ2-1; no check of the table's D call, TRBD2, against the DNA was made. TRBV21-1 is tagged as a pseudogene. The CDR3 has 19 amino acids.

This clonotype was seen more than once but under ten times. The V gene is TRBV25-1, the J gene TRBJ1-4, with D maybe TRBD1 (5 bases). V was cut by 1 base and J by 4 bases, with 19 bases left in between. CDR3 length equals 18 residues. Germline V gives CDR1 MGHDK, CDR2 SYGVNS. CDR3 in DNA: TGTGCCAGCAGTGAATGGGGGTATGGGTTAGGCTTTAATGAAAAACTGTTTTTT. Residues: CASSEWGYGLGFNEKLFF. Together with reference TRBV25-1 and TRBJ1-4, the CDR3 gives the full variable domain: EADIYQTPRYLVIGTGKKITLECSQTMGHDKMYWYQQDPGMELHLIHYSYGVNSTEKGDLSSESTVSRIRTEHFPLTLESARPSHTSQYLCASSEWGYGLGFNEKLFFGSGTQLSVL.

The chain has TRBV4-1 and TRBJ1-6; D is perhaps TRBD1 (6 bases). From germline, CDR1 is MGHRA and CDR2 YSYEKL. The CDR3 has 18 residues. Trimming pared 2 bases from V and 7 bases from J, leaving 21 bases between. The CDR3 reads CASSQMLQGKALNSPLHF. CDR3 bases: TGCGCCAGCAGCCAAATGCTTCAGGGGAAAGCCCTGAATTCACCCCTCCACTTT.

This clonotype has more than one count but fewer than ten. The chain recombines TRBV20-1 with TRBJ2-7; a possible D gene is TRBD2 (7 bases). CDR1 is DFQATT and CDR2 is SNEGSKA in the germline V gene (reference sequence). The CDR3 totals 15 residues. V dropped 0 bases and J dropped 4 bases, with 16 bases sitting between them. This CDR3 is CSARDFGGGRYEQYF. CDR3 nucleotides: TGCAGTGCTAGAGATTTTGGCGGGGGCCGGTACGAGCAGTACTTC.

In this sample, this clonotype turned up a few times. The chain is built from TRBV7-2 and TRBJ2-5; D gene uncertain. CDR3 length: 15 amino acids. Germline V lookup: CDR1 SGHTA, CDR2 FQGNSA. The ends were cut back, 5 bases at V and 2 bases at J, with 15 bases in the middle. The CDR3 protein is CASSLRLGPQETQYF. The CDR3 bases are TGTGCCAGCAGCCTCCGCCTCGGGCCTCAAGAGACCCAGTACTTC.

V is TRBV29-1 and J is TRBJ2-7; D may be TRBD1 (5 bases). Germline CDR1 and CDR2: SQVTM and ANQGSEA. The length of the CDR3 is 13 residues. The V and J ends lost 5 bases and 5 bases respectively, with 16 bases between them. In DNA form, the CDR3 reads TGCAGCGTTCAGGGAATTCCGCAGAACGAGCAGTACTTC. It codes for CSVQGIPQNEQYF.

CDR3: CASSWEGNYGYTF. The CDR3 nucleotides are TGTGCCAGCAGTTGGGAGGGGAACTATGGCTACACCTTC. The chain links TRBV28 to TRBJ1-2, with TRBD1 as a possible D gene (5 bases). This CDR3 region has 13 residues. Germline CDR1 is MDHEN and CDR2 is SYDVKM. The V gene lost 4 bases and the J gene lost 2 bases, with 8 bases spanning the gap.

This clonotype was picked up a small number of times. The V call is TRBV4-3, the J call TRBJ1-2; D is unresolved. Trimming removed 1 base at V and 0 bases at J, with 12 bases between. The CDR3 length is 16 residues. Per the germline V gene, CDR1 is LGHNA and CDR2 is YSLEER. The CDR3 loop is CASSQVLLAANYGYTF. In nucleotides, the CDR3 is TGCGCCAGCAGCCAAGTCCTACTTGCCGCTAACTATGGCTACACCTTC.

This clonotype has only a few counts. The chain is built from TRBV10-3 and TRBJ1-2, with TRBD1 matching 9 bases. The CDR3 has 15 residues. V lost 4 bases, J lost 6 bases, and 9 bases stayed unmatched. Germline CDR1 and CDR2: ENHRY and SYGVKD. CDR3 coding DNA: TGTGCCATCAGTGTTACAGGGGGCGTAGTGGATGGCTACACCTTC. This gives the protein CAISVTGGVVDGYTF.

This clonotype was seen a handful of times. The genes are TRBV7-9 and TRBJ2-5; D remains unclear. The end of the DNA fits TRBJ2-7 better, so the J call may be wrong. The CDR3 runs 14 residues. Germline V gene data show CDR1 as SEHNR and CDR2 as FQNEAQ (reference sequence). The CDR3 sequence: CASSLGQMTYEQYF. The CDR3 DNA reads as TGTGCCAGCAGTCTTGGGCAGATGACCTACGAGCAGTACTTC.

As DNA, the CDR3 is TGTGCCAGCAGTGGGGGGACCTACTACGAGCAGTACTTC. Translating it yields CASSGGTYYEQYF. The V call is TRBV2, the J call TRBJ2-7; tentatively, D is TRBD1 or TRBD2 (5 bases each). This CDR3 is built from 13 residues. Germline lookup yields CDR1 SNHLY and CDR2 FYNNEI. Trimming cost V 4 bases and J 3 bases, with 10 bases left between them. Based on the CDR3 plus reference TRBV2 and TRBJ2-7, the full variable domain is EPEVTQTPSHQVTQMGQEVILRCVPISNHLYFYWYRQILGQKVEFLVSFYNNEISEKSEIFDDQFSVERPDGSNFTLKIRSTKLEDSAMYFCASSGGTYYEQYFGPGTRLTVT.

To note about this clonotype: The junction departs from the called germline gene at one end, perhaps through a read error. The chain combines TRBV7-3 with TRBJ1-3; D not resolved. Germline CDR1 is SGHTA and CDR2 is FQGTGA. The CDR3 covers 15 residues. CDR3 nucleotide sequence: TGTGCCAGCAGCTTAGGGCAGTCTACTGGAAACACCATATGTTTT. Translating it yields CASSLGQSTGNTICF.

DNA for the CDR3: TGCGCCAGCAGCGGACAGGGTGCGCGCAGGAGCACTGAAGCTTTCTTT. Translation: CASSGQGARRSTEAFF. The genes are TRBV4-3 and TRBJ1-1; TRBD1 matches at 8 bases. With V trimmed by 5 bases and J by 4 bases, 12 bases remained unmatched. Germline assignment: CDR1 LGHNA and CDR2 YSLEER. The CDR3 spans 16 residues.

This clonotype was counted a few times. V usage is TRBV6-2 or TRBV6-3 and J usage is TRBJ2-4; D tentatively reads TRBD1 or TRBD2 (6 bases each). The CDR3 extends over 16 amino acids. The germline CDR1 and CDR2 sequences are MNHEY and SVGEGT. Trimming removed 10 bases at V and 5 bases at J, with 24 bases between. Here the CDR3 DNA reads TGTGCCACCAGGAGGGGGTCGTCCAGCGTGGAAAACATTCAGTACTTC. Translated, it gives CATRRGSSSVENIQYF.

This clonotype was picked up a small number of times. This chain uses TRBV25-1 with TRBJ2-1; D remains ambiguous. V lost 0 bases to trimming and J lost 6 bases, with 3 bases between them. Germline V gene sequence: CDR1 MGHDK, CDR2 SYGVNS. This CDR3 is 12 amino acids long. The CDR3 loop is CASSEYFNEQFF. For the CDR3, the DNA is TGTGCCAGCAGTGAATATTTCAATGAGCAGTTCTTC.

This clonotype was seen a handful of times. This chain connects TRBV6-5 to TRBJ1-2; 9 bases align to TRBD1. The V segment lost 2 bases and the J segment 8 bases; nucleotides outside the gene matches: 9. CDR1 is MNHEY, CDR2 SVGAGI, per germline. This CDR3 has 15 residues. CDR3 sequence reads: CASSYRDPGQGGYTF. The CDR3 nucleotides are TGTGCCAGCAGTTACCGTGATCCGGGACAGGGAGGCTACACCTTC.

This clonotype was seen a handful of times. The chain uses TRBV10-2 and TRBJ1-4; no clear D. This CDR3 has 14 amino acids. The germline gives CDR1 WSHSY, CDR2 SAAADI. Trimming pared 3 bases from V and 3 bases from J, leaving 8 bases between. For the CDR3, the DNA is TGCGCCAGCAGTGAATGGGAATCTAATGAAAAACTGTTTTTT. As protein: CASSEWESNEKLFF.

The V and J genes are TRBV20-1 and TRBJ2-1, with D possibly TRBD2 on 5 matching bases. Germline-derived CDR1 and CDR2 are DFQATT and SNEGSKA (reference sequence). With 1 base removed from V and 2 bases from J, the gap between germline ends came to 12 bases. The CDR3 is 15 amino acids. This CDR3 is CSARVSLAPYNEQFF. For the CDR3, the DNA is TGCAGTGCTAGAGTTTCGCTAGCACCCTACAATGAGCAGTTCTTC.

This clonotype was seen a few times. The chain has TRBV4-1 and TRBJ2-3; D not resolved. V lost 0 bases and J lost 0, with 10 bases in between. The V gene's germline CDR1 is MGHRA and CDR2 YSYEKL. The CDR3 is 16 amino acids. The CDR3: CASSQDLSTSTDTQYF. The CDR3 DNA follows: TGCGCCAGCAGCCAAGATCTCAGCACTAGCACAGATACGCAGTATTTT.